This T cell receptor delta chain stems from a study of γδ T cells in repeated Plasmodium falciparum infection. Overall study findings and caveats: Vdelta2-negative gammadelta repertoires appeared less diverse and less shared in Malian than Australian children. The Malian cohort came from a small rural village of predominantly one ethnic group.

Germline lookup yields CDR1 GEAIGNYY and CDR2 EKD. The CDR3 covers 15 residues. Trimming pared 5 bases from V and 0 bases from J, leaving 15 bases between. This clone is deemed medium-sized (0.01 to 0.1%). The antigen remains unidentified. Vgamma9/Vdelta2+ and Vdelta2-negative gammadelta T cells were flow-sorted from PBMC for bulk sequencing. Sequencing covered both gamma and delta TCR chains per sample. TCRdb called clones from the multiplex PCR reads again using CATT. Among 85,000 to 95,000 delta-chain clones listed, about 1.5% were seen once. This TCR was recovered from a pool of human donors (malaria-infected and uninfected, not separated). Material: gamma-delta T cells from blood. The genes are TRDV2 and TRDJ1; D is uncertain. CDR3 nucleotides: TGTGCCTGTGCGTCTTCGCGGAATAACACCGATAAACTCATCTTT. Amino acids: CACASSRNNTDKLIF.